Below, 26 T cell receptor beta chains from the same sample are listed, as sequenced in a study of blood T cell repertoires in COVID-19. Repertoires were generated with immunoSEQ multiplex PCR, while TCRdb's copy carries only in-frame clones and drops some. This sample has 95,000 to 110,000 clones, with 84% found just once. Sequencing used peripheral blood. The source of these receptors is a man aged 60 to 75 with acute or convalescent COVID-19.

J is TRBJ1-2 and V is TRBV12-3 or TRBV12-4; TRBD1 matches at 9 bases. This CDR3 is 12 amino acids long. V shed 7 bases and J 7 bases; nucleotides not matched to a gene: 4. CDR3 coding DNA: TGTGCCAGCAACAGGGGGCTGTCTGGCTACACCTTC. Its translation: CASNRGLSGYTF.

The chain combines TRBV4-2 with TRBJ1-1; D not resolved. Trimming pared 3 bases from V and 0 bases from J, leaving 11 bases between. Germline V gene sequence: CDR1 LGHNA, CDR2 YNFKEQ. The CDR3 is 15 amino acids. The CDR3 sequence: CASSHGRVMNTEAFF. The CDR3 DNA follows: TGTGCCAGCAGCCACGGTCGGGTAATGAACACTGAAGCTTTCTTT.

This clone came up a few times. V and J are TRBV16 and TRBJ1-3; D not resolved. The CDR3 loop spans 14 amino acids. Germline assignment: CDR1 KGHSY and CDR2 FQNENV. V was cut by 0 bases and J by 7 bases, with 10 bases left in between. CDR3 bases: TGTGCCAGCAGCCAATCGCGCCTTTATAACACCATATATTTT. Translating it yields CASSQSRLYNTIYF.

The gene calls are TRBV2 and TRBJ2-3; 12 bases agree with TRBD2. The V and J ends lost 5 bases and 1 base, in that order; junction bases with no gene match: 1. This CDR3 comprises 15 residues. Germline V gives CDR1 SNHLY, CDR2 FYNNEI. Written as DNA, the CDR3 is TGTGCCAGCAGTCGACTAGCGGGAGGCACAGATACGCAGTATTTT. Translated: CASSRLAGGTDTQYF.

J is TRBJ1-5 and V is TRBV18; TRBD1 agrees at 12 bases. This CDR3 has 16 residues. V dropped 2 bases and J dropped 11; count of bases not matched to a gene: 10. From germline, CDR1 is KGHSH and CDR2 LQKENI. This CDR3 reads CASSPAGQGAPSAQHF. CDR3 sequence (DNA): TGTGCCAGCTCACCAGCGGGACAGGGGGCACCTTCGGCCCAGCATTTT. The full variable domain, its missing parts supplied by reference TRBV18 and TRBJ1-5, is NAGVMQNPRHLVRRRGQEARLRCSPMKGHSHVYWYRQLPEEGLKFMVYLQKENIIDESGMPKERFSAEFPKEGPSILRIQQVVRGDSAAYFCASSPAGQGAPSAQHFGDGTRLSIL.

This chain links TRBV5-8 with TRBJ2-3; D not resolved. V lost 1 base, J lost 2 bases, and 5 bases lay in between. There are 13 residues in the CDR3. Germline CDR1 and CDR2: SGHTS and YDEGEE. CDR3 coding DNA: TGTGCCAGCAGCTTGTGGGCCACAGATACGCAGTATTTT. It yields the protein CASSLWATDTQYF.

This chain links TRBV7-9 with TRBJ2-7; TRBD2 matches at 10 bases. The CDR3 contains 16 residues. CDR1 and CDR2 (germline): SEHNR, FQNEAQ (reference sequence). V was clipped by 5 bases and J by 0 bases; unmatched bases: 7. CDR3 in DNA: TGTGCCAGCAGCCCCCTCCCTAGCGGGAGCTCCTACGAGCAGTACTTC. Translated: CASSPLPSGSSYEQYF.

The rearrangement joins TRBV2 to TRBJ1-5; 9 nucleotides agree with TRBD1. The V and J ends lost 7 bases and 6 bases, in that order; junction bases with no gene match: 4. The CDR3 length is 13 residues. Germline-derived CDR1 and CDR2 are SNHLY and FYNNEI. The CDR3 here is CASKGTGLQPQHF. In DNA form, the CDR3 reads TGTGCCAGCAAGGGGACAGGGCTTCAGCCCCAGCATTTT.

The chain couples TRBV5-5 to TRBJ2-3; 7 nucleotides line up with TRBD1. Germline CDR1 reads SGHKS; CDR2 reads YYEKEE (reference sequence). After removal of 1 base from V and 2 bases from J, the junction contained 4 bases not matched to a gene. The CDR3 runs to 15 residues. The CDR3 sequence: CASSLRQGYTDTQYF. CDR3 in DNA: TGTGCCAGCAGCTTGAGACAGGGCTACACAGATACGCAGTATTTT.

The chain carries TRBV3-1 (or the pseudogene TRBV3-2) and TRBJ2-3, with 8 bases that match TRBD1. This CDR3 is 14 amino acids long. Germline V CDR1 and CDR2: LGHDT, YNNKEL (reference sequence). V lost 1 base, J lost 6 bases, and 3 bases stayed unmatched. CDR3 bases: TGTGCCAGCAGCCAAGTGGACAGGGCGGATACGCAGTATTTT. Its protein is CASSQVDRADTQYF.

V is TRBV27 and J is TRBJ1-6; possibly TRBD1 for D (5 bases). V lost 6 bases and J 13 bases, leaving 16 bases between the germline ends. From germline, CDR1 is MNHEY and CDR2 SMNVEV (reference sequence). The CDR3 extends over 13 amino acids. The chain's CDR3 is CASRKTEPAPLHF. DNA of the CDR3: TGTGCCAGCAGGAAGACAGAGCCCGCCCCCCTCCACTTT.

This chain connects TRBV28 to TRBJ2-3; 11 nucleotides line up with TRBD1. The CDR3 loop spans 16 amino acids. CDR1 is MDHEN and CDR2 is SYDVKM in the germline V gene. V trimming: 3 bases; J trimming: 6 bases; junction bases outside the gene matches: 8. CDR3 coding DNA: TGTGCCAGCAGTTTTTTATCGGGACAGGGGGTGGATACGCAGTATTTT. Translation: CASSFLSGQGVDTQYF.

This rearrangement joins TRBV7-8 to TRBJ1-6; D ambiguous. The CDR3 length is 13 residues. Per germline, CDR1 SGHVS and CDR2 FQNEAQ. Deletions cut 3 bases from V and 7 bases from J, with 7 bases between. CDR3 region: CASSFLENSPLHF. The CDR3, as DNA: TGTGCCAGCAGCTTCCTAGAAAATTCACCCCTCCACTTT.

The rearrangement joins TRBV27 to TRBJ2-1; 14 nucleotides agree with TRBD2. Trimming at V came to 4 bases and at J to 3 bases, leaving 11 bases not matched to a gene. Germline CDR1 reads MNHEY; CDR2 reads SMNVEV (reference sequence). The CDR3 is 19 amino acids. CDR3 residues: CASSSIPPTSGRGYNEQFF. DNA of the CDR3: TGTGCCAGCAGTTCCATCCCCCCGACTAGCGGGAGGGGCTACAATGAGCAGTTCTTC.

The CDR3 DNA sequence: TGTGCCAGCAGCTTAGGGCAGGTGGGAGATACGCAGTATTTT. Its protein is CASSLGQVGDTQYF. J is TRBJ2-3 and V is TRBV11-3; D is ambiguous. The V end lost 1 base, the J end lost 5 bases, and 10 bases lay between the germline ends. Germline CDR1 SGHNT, CDR2 YENEEA. This CDR3 region has 14 residues. The full variable domain, its missing parts supplied by reference TRBV11-3 and TRBJ2-3, is EAGVVQSPRYKIIEKKQPVAFWCNPISGHNTLYWYLQNLGQGPELLIRYENEEAVDDSQLPKDRFSAERLKGVDSTLKIQPAELGDSAVYLCASSLGQVGDTQYFGPGTRLTVL.

In this sample, this clone turned up once. J is TRBJ1-1 and V is TRBV6-2 or TRBV6-3; D is unresolved. The CDR3 is 15 amino acids. V was trimmed by 6 bases and J by 0 bases, leaving 14 bases between them. CDR1 and CDR2 (germline): MNHEY, SVGEGT. The CDR3 region is CASSPAPPMNTEAFF. CDR3 nucleotides: TGTGCCAGCAGCCCGGCACCCCCAATGAACACTGAAGCTTTCTTT.

The chain recombines TRBV29-1 with TRBJ2-1; a possible D gene is TRBD1 (5 bases). Germline CDR1 SQVTM, CDR2 ANQGSEA. The CDR3 totals 12 residues. V lost 7 bases and J 6 bases, leaving 13 bases between the germline ends. For the CDR3, the DNA is TGCAGCGCTCCGATGGGGCCCAATGAGCAGTTCTTC. Translated, it gives CSAPMGPNEQFF.

This clone was found a few times. The CDR3 bases are TGTGCCAGCAGCCGCGGGACAGCCGAGTATAATTCACCCCTCCACTTT. Encoded protein: CASSRGTAEYNSPLHF. The J gene is TRBJ1-6, the V gene TRBV3-1 (or the pseudogene TRBV3-2); 7 bases line up with TRBD1. The germline V gene encodes CDR1 LGHDT and CDR2 YNNKEL (reference sequence). V trimming: 4 bases; J trimming: 4 bases; junction bases outside the gene matches: 7. There are 16 residues in the CDR3.

The chain is built from TRBV7-2 and TRBJ1-1, with TRBD1 identical over 7 bases. Germline assignment: CDR1 SGHTA and CDR2 FQGNSA. The CDR3 spans 14 residues. With 1 base clipped from V and 3 bases from J, the junction kept 2 bases outside the gene matches. CDR3 sequence: CASSLGGGDTEAFF. The CDR3 nucleotides are TGTGCCAGCAGCTTAGGAGGGGGCGACACTGAAGCTTTCTTT.

The CDR3 here is CASSLEGGGPTGELFF. The CDR3 DNA follows: TGCGCCAGCAGCTTGGAGGGGGGAGGGCCCACCGGGGAGCTGTTTTTT. The chain couples TRBV5-1 to TRBJ2-2, with D perhaps matching TRBD2 (7 bases). Trimming took off 0 bases at V and 4 bases at J, with 13 bases between the two ends. Germline CDR1 reads SGHRS; CDR2 reads YFSETQ. The CDR3 covers 16 residues.

V usage is TRBV5-1 and J usage is TRBJ2-3; D remains unclear. The V end was cut by 0 bases, the J end by 8 bases, with 16 bases between. The CDR3 length is 15 residues. Germline V lookup: CDR1 SGHRS, CDR2 YFSETQ. This CDR3 is CASSLDTRQVGTQYF. The CDR3 DNA reads TGCGCCAGCAGCTTGGACACACGCCAGGTCGGTACGCAGTATTTT.

V gene TRBV6-1 combines with J gene TRBJ2-7; 8 bases align to TRBD1. The CDR3 length is 17 residues. V trimming: 4 bases; J trimming: 2 bases; junction bases outside the gene matches: 13. The germline gives CDR1 MNHNS, CDR2 SASEGT. In DNA, the CDR3 is TGTGCCAGCAGTGCCCCGCCGGGGACAGGAAGGGCCTACGAGCAGTACTTC. Translating gives CASSAPPGTGRAYEQYF.

The chain recombines TRBV18 with TRBJ1-3; the D is unclear. The V end was cut by 2 bases, the J end by 0 bases, with 8 bases between. The CDR3 extends over 15 amino acids. Germline CDR1 KGHSH, CDR2 LQKENI. This CDR3 reads CASSPSVRSGNTIYF. The CDR3 DNA is TGTGCCAGCTCACCATCGGTCCGCTCTGGAAACACCATATATTTT. Full variable domain (remainder filled in from reference TRBV18 and TRBJ1-3): NAGVMQNPRHLVRRRGQEARLRCSPMKGHSHVYWYRQLPEEGLKFMVYLQKENIIDESGMPKERFSAEFPKEGPSILRIQQVVRGDSAAYFCASSPSVRSGNTIYFGEGSWLTVV.

The chain employs TRBV11-2 and TRBJ1-3, with no clear D. The CDR3 consists of 13 residues. Trimming removed 10 bases at V and 0 bases at J, with 10 bases between. CDR1 SGHAT and CDR2 FQNNGV come from the germline V gene. The CDR3 DNA sequence: TGTGCCACCGCAGAGGTCTCTGGAAACACCATATATTTT. Translating gives CATAEVSGNTIYF.

The V gene is TRBV6-5, the J gene TRBJ1-1; no firm D call. Germline values: CDR1 MNHEY, CDR2 SVGAGI. The CDR3 runs 12 residues. V lost 7 bases to trimming and J lost 7 bases, with 13 bases between them. The DNA of the CDR3 is TGTGCCAGCATGAGCCGCTCAGGTGAAGCTTTCTTT. Residues: CASMSRSGEAFF.

V is TRBV18 and J is TRBJ1-5; unclear D gene. Germline V CDR1 and CDR2: KGHSH, LQKENI. V shed 3 bases and J shed 5 bases, with 14 bases lying between them. This CDR3 is built from 15 residues. This CDR3 is CASSPGRRMDQPQHF. CDR3 coding DNA: TGTGCCAGCTCACCGGGAAGGAGGATGGATCAGCCCCAGCATTTT. The whole variable domain, filled in from reference TRBV18 and TRBJ1-5, reads NAGVMQNPRHLVRRRGQEARLRCSPMKGHSHVYWYRQLPEEGLKFMVYLQKENIIDESGMPKERFSAEFPKEGPSILRIQQVVRGDSAAYFCASSPGRRMDQPQHFGDGTRLSIL.